A single sample is the source of the 5 T cell receptor beta chains below, sequenced in a study of metastatic and nonmetastatic thyroid tumors. TCRdb reassembled clones from the PCR reads with MiXCR. In the table there are about 49,000 clones, 4% to 5% of which are singletons. Each patient came to thyroid surgery without any prior treatment (of any kind). Input material: blood. The receptors derive from a female donor with papillary thyroid cancer or a benign thyroid nodule (not recorded which). Some clones in this sample may be carry-over from other donors' samples.

A note on this clone: A junction end diverges from the germline sequence, so it may reflect a read error. This sequence joins TRBV27 and TRBJ2-2, with 8 bases fitting TRBD1. The CDR3 has 15 residues. CDR1 MNHEY and CDR2 SMNVEV come from the germline V gene (reference sequence). Here the CDR3 reads CARSVTGAVTGELFF. CDR3 nucleotides: TGTGCCCGCAGTGTGACAGGGGCAGTCACCGGGGAGCTGTTTTTT.

The DNA of the CDR3 is TGTGCCAGCAGCTTGGGACTAGCGGGAGGGGGCACCGGGGAGCTGTTTTTT. Amino acid sequence: CASSLGLAGGGTGELFF. J is TRBJ2-2 and V is TRBV7-9, with 16 nucleotides matching TRBD2. V lost 3 bases and J lost 4; bases outside the gene matches: 2. This CDR3 is 17 amino acids long. Germline V gives CDR1 SEHNR, CDR2 FQNEAQ (reference sequence).

Only a few counts were recorded for this clone. A much larger clone lies one base from this, so it may be a read error. V and J are TRBV11-3 and TRBJ1-1; D possibly corresponds to TRBD1 (5 bases). Germline values: CDR1 SGHNT, CDR2 YENEEA. Between the trimmed V and J ends, which lost 11 bases and 4 bases, there was a span of 20 bases. This CDR3 spans 14 amino acids. The CDR3 DNA sequence: TGTGCCGGCATCAATAGACAGTTCTCCACTGAAGCTTTCTTT. Encoded protein: CAGINRQFSTEAFF. The full variable domain, in which reference TRBV11-3 and TRBJ1-1 provide the parts outside the CDR3, is EAGVVQSPRYKIIEKKQPVAFWCNPISGHNTLYWYLQNLGQGPELLIRYENEEAVDDSQLPKDRFSAERLKGVDSTLKIQPAELGDSAVYLCAGINRQFSTEAFFGQGTRLTVV.

The chain links TRBV29-1 to TRBJ2-7; perhaps D is TRBD1 or TRBD2 (6 bases each). CDR3 length: 15 amino acids. The germline V gene encodes CDR1 SQVTM and CDR2 ANQGSEA. V dropped 0 bases and J dropped 0 bases, with 12 bases sitting between them. The CDR3 loop reads CSVEDRGGSSYEQYF. CDR3 in DNA: TGCAGCGTTGAAGATAGAGGGGGGAGCTCCTACGAGCAGTACTTC.

V gene TRBV30 combines with J gene TRBJ1-1; D is perhaps TRBD1 (5 bases). Per germline, CDR1 GTSNPN and CDR2 SVGIG (reference sequence). V was trimmed by 1 base and J by 1 base, leaving 10 bases between them. The CDR3 runs 14 residues. The CDR3 region has the DNA TGTGCCTGGAGTGACGGGGCAGAGAACACTGAAGCTTTCTTT. Translating it yields CAWSDGAENTEAFF.